This is a list of T cell receptor beta chains from one sample in a study of blood T cell repertoires in COVID-19. The data were produced by immunoSEQ multiplex PCR, yet TCRdb's version contains in-frame clones alone and is incomplete. The profile shows about 110,000 clones, nearly 90% of them singletons. Sequenced input: peripheral blood. These receptors all come from a human donor in a cohort sampled during active COVID-19. CDR3s include the opening cysteine and the closing phenylalanine or tryptophan. The D gene is left open where the match is weak. Clone size is not always given. Where it is, it says once, few, many or a class for expanded clones.

TRBD1 NA TRBJ2-7 TRBV6-6 CASSYPRTGGYEQYF TGTGCCAGCAGTTACCCCCGGACAGGGGGCTACGAGCAGTACTTC
TRBD2 once TRBJ2-3 TRBV7-2 CASSGRAGGDTQYF TGTGCCAGCAGCGGACGAGCGGGAGGAGATACGCAGTATTTT
TRBD1 medium-sized TRBJ1-4 TRBV5-6 CASSFGQAATNEKLFF TGTGCCAGCAGCTTTGGACAGGCGGCAACTAATGAAAAACTGTTTTTT
NA NA TRBJ1-6 TRBV9 CASSVAPGQDNSPLHF TGTGCCAGCAGCGTAGCCCCCGGACAAGATAATTCACCCCTCCACTTT
NA NA TRBJ2-3 TRBV7-2 CASSLQGLITDTQYF TGTGCCAGCAGCTTACAGGGGTTAATCACAGATACGCAGTATTTT
NA NA TRBJ2-2 TRBV24-1 CATSDPGLFDLGELFF TGTGCCACCAGTGACCCGGGACTCTTCGACCTCGGGGAGCTGTTTTTT
TRBD2 NA TRBJ2-7 TRBV23-1 CASSLGLAGGSYEQYF TGCGCCAGCAGTCTAGGGCTAGCGGGAGGGTCGTACGAGCAGTACTTC
NA NA TRBJ1-2 TRBV30 CAWTLPSGSGYTF TGTGCCTGGACCCTTCCCTCCGGTTCTGGCTACACCTTC
NA NA TRBJ2-5 TRBV28 CASSRAAALQETQYF TGTGCCAGCAGCCGCGCGGCTGCCCTTCAAGAGACCCAGTACTTC
NA NA TRBJ1-1 TRBV30 CAWSAQRNTEAFF TGTGCCTGGAGTGCACAGAGAAACACTGAAGCTTTCTTT
NA NA TRBJ2-7 TRBV5-1 CASSFRQGYEQYF TGCGCCAGCAGCTTTCGCCAGGGCTACGAGCAGTACTTC
TRBD1 NA TRBJ2-7 TRBV18 CASASDRVGEQYF TGTGCCAGCGCCTCGGACAGGGTTGGCGAGCAGTACTTC
NA NA TRBJ2-7 TRBV28 CASSRGGSTYEQYF TGTGCCAGCAGCCGGGGTGGGTCAACCTACGAGCAGTACTTC
TRBD1 NA TRBJ1-6 TRBV6-5 CASSRDRGNSPLHF TGTGCCAGCAGTCGGGACAGGGGAAATTCACCCCTCCACTTT